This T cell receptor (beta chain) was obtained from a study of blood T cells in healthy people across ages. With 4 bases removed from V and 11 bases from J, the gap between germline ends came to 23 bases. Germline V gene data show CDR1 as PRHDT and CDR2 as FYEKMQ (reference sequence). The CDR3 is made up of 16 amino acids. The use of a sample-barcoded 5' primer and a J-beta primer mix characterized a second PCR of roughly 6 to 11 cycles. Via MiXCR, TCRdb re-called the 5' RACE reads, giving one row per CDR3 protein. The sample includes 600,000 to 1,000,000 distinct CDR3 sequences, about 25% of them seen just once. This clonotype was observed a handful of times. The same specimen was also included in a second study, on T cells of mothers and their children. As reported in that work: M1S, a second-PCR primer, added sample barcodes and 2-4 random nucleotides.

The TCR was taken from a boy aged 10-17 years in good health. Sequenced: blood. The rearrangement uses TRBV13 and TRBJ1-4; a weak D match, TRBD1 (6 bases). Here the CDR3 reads CASSYGTGTPSDKLFF. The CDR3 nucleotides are TGTGCCAGCAGCTACGGAACAGGGACGCCATCGGACAAACTGTTTTTT.